The 31 T cell receptor beta chains below were found in one sample sequenced in a study of blood T cell repertoires in COVID-19. Sequencing was performed with immunoSEQ multiplex PCR; in TCRdb, only in-frame clones are kept and a portion is missing. This sample has some 270,000 clones, with 85% found just once. The specimen was PBMCs or T cells enriched from blood (not recorded which). These receptors all stem from a woman between 50 and 59 years old who had been exposed to COVID-19.

This sequence joins TRBV7-9 and TRBJ2-5; 8 bases match TRBD1. The CDR3 is 17 residues long. Germline lookup yields CDR1 SEHNR and CDR2 FQNEAQ (reference sequence). The trim removed 5 bases at V and 3 bases at J, leaving 14 bases unmatched. The CDR3 nucleotides read TGTGCCAGCAGCACTTCTATAGGACAGGGTTTTGAAGAGACCCAGTACTTC. Its protein product is CASSTSIGQGFEETQYF. Full variable domain (outside the CDR3, taken from reference TRBV7-9 and TRBJ2-5): DTGVSQNPRHKITKRGQNVTFRCDPISEHNRLYWYRQTLGQGPEFLTYFQNEAQLEKSRLLSDRFSAERPKGSFSTLEIQRTEQGDSAMYLCASSTSIGQGFEETQYFGPGTRLLVL.

This sequence joins TRBV7-9 and TRBJ2-7, with unresolved D. CDR1 is SEHNR and CDR2 is FQNEAQ in the germline V gene (reference sequence). Trimming took 5 bases from V and 2 from J, leaving 16 bases between them. The CDR3 is 15 amino acids. Here the CDR3 DNA reads TGTGCCAGCAGCGATCCAGACTCCAGCCCCTACGAGCAGTACTTC. Its protein is CASSDPDSSPYEQYF. The full variable domain, with the rest looked up from reference TRBV7-9 and TRBJ2-7, is DTGVSQNPRHKITKRGQNVTFRCDPISEHNRLYWYRQTLGQGPEFLTYFQNEAQLEKSRLLSDRFSAERPKGSFSTLEIQRTEQGDSAMYLCASSDPDSSPYEQYFGPGTRLTVT.

The V and J genes are TRBV2 and TRBJ1-2; perhaps TRBD1 as D (6 bases). The CDR3 has 14 amino acids. The V gene lost 5 bases and the J gene lost 8 bases, with 18 bases spanning the gap. Germline V gene data show CDR1 as SNHLY and CDR2 as FYNNEI. CDR3 region: CASSTTGYGDGYTF. In nucleotides, the CDR3 is TGTGCCAGCAGTACCACAGGGTACGGGGACGGCTACACCTTC.

This chain joins TRBV5-5 and TRBJ1-6, with a tentative D call TRBD1 (5 bases). The length of the CDR3 is 17 residues. Germline loops: CDR1 SGHKS, CDR2 YYEKEE (reference sequence). V was clipped by 4 bases and J by 2 bases, with 16 bases between them. For the CDR3, the DNA is TGTGCCAGCAGCCTGCTTGATGGGGGGACCTATAATTCACCCCTCCACTTT. It translates to CASSLLDGGTYNSPLHF.

The chain joins TRBV7-9 to TRBJ2-2; 14 bases match TRBD2. This CDR3 region has 17 residues. The germline V gene has CDR1 SEHNR and CDR2 FQNEAQ (reference sequence). After removal of 5 bases from V and 6 bases from J, the junction contained 8 bases not matched to a gene. The CDR3 DNA reads TGTGCCAGCAGCCCATCCGGACTAGCGGGGGGACCCGGGGAGCTGTTTTTT. Residues: CASSPSGLAGGPGELFF.

On this clone: One junction end does not reproduce the germline sequence, and a read error may be involved. The V gene is TRBV6-2 or TRBV6-3, the J gene TRBJ2-7, with D perhaps matching TRBD1 (6 bases). CDR1 is MNHEY and CDR2 is SVGEGT in the germline V gene. The CDR3 loop spans 14 amino acids. CDR3 coding DNA: TGTGCCAGCAGTTCGCCGGGACACTTGGTCGAGGAGTACTTC. Its translation: CASSSPGHLVEEYF.

The chain is built from TRBV2 and TRBJ1-2; weak D call: TRBD1 (6 bases). The CDR3 runs to 13 residues. Trimming removed 2 bases from V and 9 bases from J, with 13 bases in between. Germline CDR1 reads SNHLY; CDR2 reads FYNNEI. The CDR3 nucleotides read TGTGCCAGCAGTGAAAGCAGGGGTGGGAGCTACACCTTC. This codes for CASSESRGGSYTF.

This clone was detected a few times. This chain joins TRBV10-2 and TRBJ1-6, with D possibly being TRBD1 (6 bases). Germline V gene sequence: CDR1 WSHSY, CDR2 SAAADI. The CDR3 consists of 17 residues. The germline V and J ends were trimmed by 3 bases and 4 bases, with 16 bases remaining between them. CDR3 in amino acids: CASSDARGLSYNSPLHF. CDR3 DNA: TGCGCCAGCAGTGATGCCAGGGGTCTCAGTTATAATTCACCCCTCCACTTT.

The rearrangement joins TRBV29-1 to TRBJ1-1, with no clear D. V gave up 4 bases and J gave up 7 bases, with 13 bases separating them. The CDR3 length is 12 residues. CDR1 and CDR2 (germline): SQVTM, ANQGSEA. In nucleotides, the CDR3 is TGCAGCGTTGCCAGGCTGATGAGTGAAGCTTTCTTT. Encoded protein: CSVARLMSEAFF. The whole variable domain, filled in from reference TRBV29-1 and TRBJ1-1, reads SAVISQKPSRDICQRGTSLTIQCQVDSQVTMMFWYRQQPGQSLTLIATANQGSEATYESGFVIDKFPISRPNLTFSTLTVSNMSPEDSSIYLCSVARLMSEAFFGQGTRLTVV.

This sequence joins TRBV28 and TRBJ2-5, with 8 bases fitting TRBD1. V lost 4 bases, J lost 5 bases, and 3 bases stayed unmatched. Germline loops: CDR1 MDHEN, CDR2 SYDVKM. This CDR3 region has 13 residues. The CDR3 sequence is CASSYRDRETQYF. In DNA form, the CDR3 reads TGTGCCAGCAGTTACCGGGACAGGGAGACCCAGTACTTC.

The genes are TRBV13 and TRBJ1-1; maybe TRBD1 (5 bases). V lost 2 bases and J lost 4, with 8 bases in between. From germline, CDR1 is PRHDT and CDR2 FYEKMQ (reference sequence). The CDR3 is 13 amino acids. CDR3 residues: CASSLKGRTEAFF. DNA of the CDR3: TGTGCCAGCAGCTTAAAGGGGCGCACTGAAGCTTTCTTT. Full variable domain (remainder filled in from reference TRBV13 and TRBJ1-1): AAGVIQSPRHLIKEKRETATLKCYPIPRHDTVYWYQQGPGQDPQFLISFYEKMQSDKGSIPDRFSAQQFSDYHSELNMSSLELGDSALYFCASSLKGRTEAFFGQGTRLTVV.

This clone was found a few times. The J gene is TRBJ2-3, the V gene TRBV9, with D perhaps TRBD2 (6 bases). Per germline, CDR1 SGDLS and CDR2 YYNGEE. Trimming shortened V by 0 bases and J by 1 base, and 12 bases separated the two germline ends. CDR3 length: 16 residues. CDR3 protein: CASSVGVRGGTDTQYF. CDR3 in DNA: TGTGCCAGCAGCGTAGGGGTGCGGGGAGGCACAGATACGCAGTATTTT.

J is TRBJ2-6 and V is TRBV6-5; D remains unclear. Germline V gene sequence: CDR1 MNHEY, CDR2 SVGAGI. The CDR3 is 13 residues long. Trimming shortened V by 6 bases and J by 0 bases, and 3 bases separated the two germline ends. CDR3 coding DNA: TGTGCCAGCAGCAACTCTGGGGCCAACGTCCTGACTTTC. Its protein is CASSNSGANVLTF.

V and J are TRBV3-1 (or the pseudogene TRBV3-2) and TRBJ1-2; 8 nucleotides line up with TRBD1. This CDR3 region has 15 residues. Germline trimming cut 2 bases from V and 4 bases from J; bases unmatched to any gene: 6. CDR1 and CDR2 (germline): LGHDT, YNNKEL (reference sequence). CDR3: CASSQNSGTGYGYTF. The CDR3, as DNA: TGTGCCAGCAGCCAAAATTCCGGGACAGGCTATGGCTACACCTTC.

This chain connects TRBV29-1 to TRBJ1-1; 8 bases map to TRBD1. The CDR3 covers 14 residues. Germline V gene lookup returns CDR1 SQVTM and CDR2 ANQGSEA. The ends lost 4 bases at V and 4 bases at J; junction bases unmatched: 8. The CDR3 loop is CSVAPGTGFTEAFF. The CDR3 bases are TGCAGCGTTGCCCCAGGGACAGGCTTCACTGAAGCTTTCTTT.

This chain uses TRBV10-1 with TRBJ1-1, with TRBD1 matching over 7 bases. Germline lookup yields CDR1 WNHNN and CDR2 SYGVQD (reference sequence). V trimming: 5 bases; J trimming: 1 base; junction bases outside the gene matches: 1. This CDR3 is 13 amino acids long. Here the CDR3 reads CASSPGGNTEAFF. As DNA, the CDR3 is TGCGCCAGCAGTCCAGGGGGGAACACTGAAGCTTTCTTT.

The chain combines TRBV19 with TRBJ1-2; possible D gene TRBD1, 5 bases. CDR1 and CDR2 from the germline V gene are LNHDA and SQIVND (reference sequence). The CDR3 is made up of 14 amino acids. Trimming took 5 bases from V and 4 from J, leaving 14 bases between them. The CDR3 region has the DNA TGTGCCAGTAGTCCAGGCGGACACCTCTATGGCTACACCTTC. Translation gives CASSPGGHLYGYTF. Drawing the rest from reference TRBV19 and TRBJ1-2, the complete variable domain is DGGITQSPKYLFRKEGQNVTLSCEQNLNHDAMYWYRQDPGQGLRLIYYSQIVNDFQKGDIAEGYSVSREKKESFPLTVTSAQKNPTAFYLCASSPGGHLYGYTFGSGTRLTVV.

The chain is built from TRBV10-1 and TRBJ2-1; 15 nucleotides match TRBD2. CDR1 WNHNN and CDR2 SYGVQD come from the germline V gene (reference sequence). V lost 5 bases, J lost 12 bases, and 5 bases stayed unmatched. This CDR3 is 14 amino acids long. This CDR3 is CASSTGLAGGVQFF. The CDR3 region has the DNA TGCGCCAGCAGTACTGGACTAGCGGGGGGGGTGCAGTTCTTC.

Written as DNA, the CDR3 is TGTGCCAGCAGTTTACGGACAGGGAGTGGCTACACCTTC. Its protein is CASSLRTGSGYTF. This chain uses TRBV27 with TRBJ1-2; TRBD1 matches 8 bases. Trimming took 2 bases from V and 7 from J; bases not matched to a gene: 3. CDR3 length: 13 amino acids. Germline assignment: CDR1 MNHEY and CDR2 SMNVEV (reference sequence).

V is TRBV10-3 and J is TRBJ2-7, with 9 nucleotides matching TRBD1. V was clipped by 6 bases and J by 4 bases; unmatched bases: 10. From germline, CDR1 is ENHRY and CDR2 SYGVKD. The CDR3 is 15 amino acids. The CDR3, as DNA: TGTGCCATCAGGAAATCCGGGACAGGGACGTACGAGCAGTACTTC. Translated, it gives CAIRKSGTGTYEQYF.

The J gene is TRBJ2-2, the V gene TRBV9, with 9 bases aligning to TRBD2. J lost 2 bases, V lost 5 bases, and 4 bases had no gene match. The CDR3 runs 15 residues. Germline V gene sequence: CDR1 SGDLS, CDR2 YYNGEE. The CDR3 spells CASRSSGVNTGELFF. Here the CDR3 DNA reads TGTGCCAGCAGATCTAGCGGGGTTAACACCGGGGAGCTGTTTTTT.

The chain recombines TRBV5-8 with TRBJ1-5; the D is unclear. V lost 4 bases, J lost 2 bases, and 13 bases lay in between. This CDR3 spans 15 amino acids. Germline CDR1 is SGHTS and CDR2 is YDEGEE. The CDR3 loop is CASSGGLTGNQPQHF. The CDR3 DNA follows: TGTGCCAGCAGCGGCGGACTAACGGGCAATCAGCCCCAGCATTTT.

The rearrangement uses TRBV25-1 and TRBJ1-2; TRBD1 is a possible D gene (5 bases). Germline V gene data show CDR1 as MGHDK and CDR2 as SYGVNS. The length of the CDR3 is 12 residues. The germline V and J ends were trimmed by 8 bases and 6 bases, with 13 bases remaining between them. CDR3: CASSPWGDGYTF. The CDR3 region has the DNA TGTGCCAGCTCCCCCTGGGGGGATGGCTACACCTTC.

The gene calls are TRBV3-1 (or the pseudogene TRBV3-2) and TRBJ1-6; unclear D gene. The V end was cut by 4 bases, the J end by 9 bases, with 13 bases between. The germline V gene encodes CDR1 LGHDT and CDR2 YNNKEL (reference sequence). The CDR3 sequence is 14 residues long. The CDR3 spells CASSPAGSSSPLHF. DNA of the CDR3: TGTGCCAGCAGCCCCGCGGGGAGTAGTTCACCCCTCCACTTT.

The J gene is TRBJ1-2, the V gene TRBV7-2; D not certain. V lost 0 bases and J 4 bases, leaving 12 bases between the germline ends. This CDR3 region has 15 residues. Germline values: CDR1 SGHTA, CDR2 FQGNSA. The CDR3, as DNA: TGTGCCAGCAGCTTAGCGAGGACTCCGATCTATGGCTACACCTTC. Its translation is CASSLARTPIYGYTF. The full variable domain, completed using reference TRBV7-2 and TRBJ1-2, is GAGVSQSPSNKVTEKGKDVELRCDPISGHTALYWYRQSLGQGLEFLIYFQGNSAPDKSGLPSDRFSAERTGGSVSTLTIQRTQQEDSAVYLCASSLARTPIYGYTFGSGTRLTVV.

This clone has more than one count but fewer than ten. The genes are TRBV3-1 (or the pseudogene TRBV3-2) and TRBJ1-4; D unresolved. The germline V gene encodes CDR1 LGHDT and CDR2 YNNKEL (reference sequence). V was cut by 3 bases and J by 10 bases, with 15 bases left in between. This CDR3 has 14 residues. The CDR3 region is CASSQEERAGKLFF. The DNA of the CDR3 is TGTGCCAGCAGCCAGGAGGAACGAGCGGGAAAACTGTTTTTT.

This sequence joins TRBV5-4 and TRBJ2-1; perhaps TRBD2 as D (7 bases). Trimming pared 3 bases from V and 0 bases from J, leaving 16 bases between. Looked up from germline, CDR1 is SGHNT and CDR2 is YYREEE (reference sequence). The CDR3 extends over 17 amino acids. The CDR3 here is CASSWGHGGPSYNEQFF. In DNA, the CDR3 is TGTGCCAGCAGCTGGGGGCACGGGGGGCCCTCCTACAATGAGCAGTTCTTC.

The chain employs TRBV19 and TRBJ1-1, with D uncertain. This CDR3 has 16 residues. V lost 0 bases, J lost 3 bases, and 14 bases lay in between. Germline CDR1 LNHDA, CDR2 SQIVND (reference sequence). Here the CDR3 DNA reads TGTGCCAGTAGTATAGATAGTCGGGGAAAGGACACTGAAGCTTTCTTT. It is translated as CASSIDSRGKDTEAFF.

The chain links TRBV10-3 to TRBJ1-2; a possible D gene is TRBD1 (5 bases). The ends were cut back, 3 bases at V and 8 bases at J, with 13 bases in the middle. CDR1 is ENHRY, CDR2 SYGVKD, per germline. CDR3 size: 13 residues. CDR3 in DNA: TGTGCCATCAGTGAAGGGAGGGGTGAAGGCTACACCTTC. Residues: CAISEGRGEGYTF.

The chain's CDR3 is CASSIVDSGGPQYF. CDR3 DNA: TGTGCCAGTAGTATAGTCGATAGCGGGGGGCCGCAGTACTTC. V is TRBV19 and J is TRBJ2-7, with 10 positions matching TRBD2. The CDR3 is made up of 14 amino acids. CDR1 and CDR2 (germline): LNHDA, SQIVND (reference sequence). With V trimmed by 1 base and J by 9 bases, 6 bases remained unmatched. Variable domain in full (rest from reference TRBV19 and TRBJ2-7): DGGITQSPKYLFRKEGQNVTLSCEQNLNHDAMYWYRQDPGQGLRLIYYSQIVNDFQKGDIAEGYSVSREKKESFPLTVTSAQKNPTAFYLCASSIVDSGGPQYFGPGTRLTVT.

The genes are TRBV23-1 and TRBJ2-5; perhaps TRBD2 as D (5 bases). TRBV23-1 is known as an ORF, though its function is uncertain. The CDR3 runs to 14 residues. V gave up 4 bases and J gave up 1 base, with 10 bases separating them. The CDR3 loop is CASSRSEGQETQYF. Written as DNA, the CDR3 is TGCGCCAGCAGTCGATCTGAGGGCCAAGAGACCCAGTACTTC.